These T cell receptor beta chains were read from a single sample in a study of CD8 T cells in ankylosing spondylitis. One entry per CDR3 protein results from TCRdb running MiXCR on the 5' RACE reads. The repertoire includes about 250,000 distinct CDR3 sequences, roughly 18% of them detected once, and more than 25% sits in the top ten. The source material was blood, either unsorted or a sorted T cell fraction (not recorded which). All receptors derive from a male donor with ankylosing spondylitis or in good health (not recorded which). Each CDR3 is given with its conserved first and last residue. A D gene is named only where the DNA matches it firmly. Where a row states a size, it is once, few, many or the class of an expanded clone; other rows omit it.

j_call clone_size v_call d_call cdr3_aa cdr3_nt
TRBJ2-1 NA TRBV20-1 TRBD1 CSARDSPTGGPYNEQFF TGCAGTGCTAGAGATTCCCCCACAGGGGGCCCCTACAATGAGCAGTTCTTC
TRBJ1-2 few TRBV7-8 NA CASSLGQGRASGYTF TGTGCCAGCAGCTTAGGGCAGGGGCGGGCATCTGGCTACACCTTC
TRBJ2-2 NA TRBV29-1 TRBD1 CSVKGQANTGELFF TGCAGCGTGAAAGGACAGGCGAACACCGGGGAGCTGTTTTTT
TRBJ2-5 few TRBV25-1 TRBD2 CASSATDKNSGRYQETQYF TGTGCCAGCAGTGCTACGGATAAGAATAGCGGGAGATACCAAGAGACCCAGTACTTC
TRBJ2-7 NA TRBV11-2 NA CASSFRDTNYEQYF TGTGCCAGCAGCTTCCGGGACACCAACTACGAGCAGTACTTC
TRBJ1-2 few TRBV12-3/TRBV12-4 TRBD1 CASSLGQGAVNYGYTF TGTGCCAGCAGTTTAGGGCAGGGGGCAGTTAACTATGGCTACACCTTC
TRBJ2-1 many TRBV29-1 TRBD2 CSVDILAGGAYEQFF TGCAGCGTTGATATTCTAGCGGGAGGGGCTTATGAGCAGTTCTTC
TRBJ2-1 many TRBV7-2 NA CASSLVGGTYNEQFF TGTGCCAGCAGCTTAGTGGGTGGAACCTACAATGAGCAGTTCTTC
TRBJ2-7 NA TRBV11-2 NA CASGSSPGEETYEQYF TGTGCCAGCGGATCCTCCCCAGGGGAGGAAACCTACGAGCAGTACTTC
TRBJ2-1 few TRBV29-1 NA CSAAGGSSYNEQFF TGCAGCGCCGCTGGGGGAAGCTCCTACAATGAGCAGTTCTTC
TRBJ1-6 few TRBV5-1 NA CASNQKTEDYNSPLHF TGCGCCAGCAACCAGAAGACAGAGGACTATAATTCACCCCTCCACTTT
TRBJ2-1 few TRBV24-1 NA CATSASGSYNEQFF TGTGCCACCAGTGCAAGCGGCTCGTACAATGAGCAGTTCTTC
TRBJ2-3 NA TRBV7-9 NA CASSLDTHTQYF TGTGCCAGCAGCTTAGATACTCATACGCAGTATTTT
TRBJ2-2 NA TRBV30 NA CAWSVGTDSTGELFF TGTGCCTGGAGTGTCGGGACTGACTCCACCGGGGAGCTGTTTTTT
TRBJ2-7 few TRBV6-1 NA CASSEGSTGITYEQYF TGTGCCAGCAGTGAAGGAAGTACAGGGATCACCTACGAGCAGTACTTC
TRBJ2-1 NA TRBV15 TRBD1 CATSSSLPGQGYNEQFF TGTGCCACCAGCAGCAGTTTGCCGGGACAGGGATACAATGAGCAGTTCTTC
TRBJ2-1 few TRBV4-3 NA CASSQDFLANEQFF TGCGCCAGCAGCCAAGACTTCTTAGCGAATGAGCAGTTCTTC
TRBJ2-3 few TRBV20-1 NA CSASGSEAGRLDTQYF TGCAGTGCTAGTGGATCGGAGGCAGGGCGGTTAGATACGCAGTATTTT
TRBJ2-7 NA TRBV6-1 NA CASSPARFRGTPYEQYF TGTGCCAGCAGCCCGGCGCGTTTTCGGGGGACACCCTACGAGCAGTACTTC
TRBJ1-4 few TRBV20-1 NA CSASPIPTNEKLFF TGCAGTGCTAGCCCAATTCCAACTAATGAAAAACTGTTTTTT
TRBJ2-7 few TRBV29-1 TRBD1 CSVVGQGWQQYF TGCAGCGTTGTTGGACAGGGTTGGCAGCAGTACTTC
TRBJ2-1 few TRBV29-1 TRBD1 CSGQGAVYNEQFF TGCAGCGGGCAGGGGGCTGTCTACAATGAGCAGTTCTTC
TRBJ2-5 few TRBV6-1 NA CASRGLDSETQYF TGTGCCAGCAGGGGACTCGACTCCGAGACCCAGTACTTC
TRBJ2-3 many TRBV12-3/TRBV12-4 NA CASSPAGIPSTDTQYF TGTGCCAGCAGCCCAGCTGGCATCCCTAGCACAGATACGCAGTATTTT
TRBJ2-1 NA TRBV11-1 NA CASSFWRDEQFF TGTGCCAGCAGCTTCTGGCGGGATGAGCAGTTCTTC
TRBJ1-1 many TRBV4-1 NA CASSQEPGANTEAFF TGCGCCAGCAGCCAAGAGCCAGGAGCGAACACTGAAGCTTTCTTT
TRBJ2-1 NA TRBV5-5 NA CASSSPGEVVNEQFF TGTGCCAGCAGCTCCCCAGGGGAGGTCGTTAATGAGCAGTTCTTC